These 22 T cell receptor beta chains came from one sample sequenced in a study of vaccination and CD4 T cells after COVID-19. Treatment denoted: approximately 11-day PBMC culture with coronavirus spike peptide pools or control peptides (ViraFEST assay). Cultured CD4+ T cell DNA underwent sequencing with the Oncomine TCR Beta short-read assay. TCRdb reanalysed the PCR reads using MiXCR and keeps one entry per CDR3 protein. The table records roughly 3,200 distinct CDR3 sequences, roughly 80% of them present only once. Their cognate antigens are unknown. Sample: CD4+ T cells from blood, cultured in vitro. All receptors derive from a human donor who had recovered from COVID-19.

The chain is built from TRBV7-3 and TRBJ2-6; possible D gene TRBD1, 6 bases. Trimming stripped 5 bases from V and 3 bases from J, with 14 bases between. Germline CDR1 SGHTA, CDR2 FQGTGA. This CDR3 is built from 16 residues. CDR3 protein: CASSPAGVGGANVLTF. The CDR3 nucleotides read TGTGCCAGCAGCCCAGCAGGGGTAGGTGGGGCCAACGTCCTGACTTTC.

J is TRBJ1-5 and V is TRBV5-1; no clear D gene. Per germline, CDR1 SGHRS and CDR2 YFSETQ. The V end lost 0 bases, the J end lost 4 bases, and 8 bases lay between the germline ends. This CDR3 has 14 amino acids. The CDR3: CASSLGGRNQPQHF. CDR3 DNA: TGCGCCAGCAGCTTGGGCGGCAGAAATCAGCCCCAGCATTTT.

The chain carries TRBV27 and TRBJ1-2, with D hard to call. The V gene's germline CDR1 is MNHEY and CDR2 SMNVEV (reference sequence). Trimming cost V 2 bases and J 4 bases, with 14 bases left between them. This CDR3 contains 15 residues. As DNA, the CDR3 is TGTGCCAGCAGTTTAAGCCGGCCTTCCTCCTATGGCTACACCTTC. This codes for CASSLSRPSSYGYTF.

The chain employs TRBV6-1 and TRBJ1-2; D is ambiguous. Germline CDR1 is MNHNS and CDR2 is SASEGT. V lost 8 bases and J lost 5, with 15 bases in between. This CDR3 region has 13 residues. This CDR3 reads CASSEPGPYGYTF. Here the CDR3 DNA reads TGTGCCAGCTCAGAACCCGGACCGTATGGCTACACCTTC.

The rearrangement links TRBV18 to TRBJ1-1; 7 positions agree with TRBD1. Per the germline V gene, CDR1 is KGHSH and CDR2 is LQKENI. With 2 bases clipped from V and 1 base from J, the junction kept 4 bases outside the gene matches. The CDR3 runs 15 residues. CDR3 sequence (DNA): TGTGCCAGCTCACCAGAACAGGGGAAGAACACTGAAGCTTTCTTT. Protein sequence: CASSPEQGKNTEAFF.

The chain has TRBV5-1 and TRBJ1-1, with D possibly TRBD1 on 6 matching bases. CDR1 and CDR2 (germline): SGHRS, YFSETQ. The CDR3 sequence is 15 residues long. V was cut by 0 bases and J by 5 bases, with 14 bases left in between. CDR3 amino acids: CASSLGTAEQTEAFF. The DNA of the CDR3 is TGCGCCAGCAGCTTGGGGACAGCCGAACAGACTGAAGCTTTCTTT.

This chain uses TRBV24-1 with TRBJ2-3, with D unresolved. The V end lost 7 bases, the J end lost 2 bases, and 6 bases lay between the germline ends. The germline V gene encodes CDR1 KGHDR and CDR2 SFDVKD. This CDR3 has 12 residues. The CDR3 loop reads CATRGYTDTQYF. CDR3 nucleotide sequence: TGTGCCACCAGGGGATACACAGATACGCAGTATTTT.

This clonotype was observed a few times. The chain uses TRBV4-1 and TRBJ1-5; D possibly corresponds to TRBD1 (5 bases). The germline gives CDR1 MGHRA, CDR2 YSYEKL. This CDR3 contains 14 residues. V dropped 3 bases and J dropped 5 bases, with 11 bases sitting between them. CDR3 amino acids: CASSQNQGYQPQHF. The CDR3 DNA sequence: TGCGCCAGCAGCCAGAACCAGGGTTATCAGCCCCAGCATTTT.

The chain joins TRBV11-3 to TRBJ2-3; TRBD1 matches at 7 bases. After removal of 5 bases from V and 2 bases from J, the junction contained 4 bases not matched to a gene. Germline V gene data show CDR1 as SGHNT and CDR2 as YENEEA. The CDR3 totals 14 residues. The CDR3 loop is CASSRQGATDTQYF. The CDR3 DNA reads as TGTGCCAGCAGCCGACAGGGCGCCACAGATACGCAGTATTTT.

The chain employs TRBV4-3 and TRBJ2-5; D might be TRBD2 (6 bases). The ends were cut back, 3 bases at V and 4 bases at J, with 15 bases in the middle. Germline CDR1 LGHNA, CDR2 YSLEER. The CDR3 loop spans 15 amino acids. The CDR3: CASSQGGTGRETQYF. In nucleotides, the CDR3 is TGCGCCAGCAGCCAGGGGGGAACGGGGCGAGAGACCCAGTACTTC.

This chain links TRBV7-2 with TRBJ1-2; D gene ambiguous. CDR1 is SGHTA, CDR2 FQGNSA, per germline. V was shortened by 5 bases and J by 4 bases, with 29 bases between the two germline ends. The CDR3 totals 19 residues. The CDR3 loop is CASSPTWRRERRRSYGYTF. DNA for the CDR3: TGTGCCAGCAGCCCGACCTGGAGGAGGGAACGGCGACGGTCCTATGGCTACACCTTC.

In its sample, this clonotype ranks as large. The chain is built from TRBV2 and TRBJ1-6; tentative D call: TRBD1 (5 bases). The CDR3 loop spans 14 amino acids. Trimming took off 2 bases at V and 9 bases at J, with 11 bases between the two ends. CDR1 and CDR2 from the germline V gene are SNHLY and FYNNEI. CDR3 sequence reads: CASSEWQGGSPLHF. The CDR3, as DNA: TGTGCCAGCAGTGAATGGCAGGGCGGTTCACCCCTCCACTTT.

The rearrangement links TRBV7-8 to TRBJ1-4; weak D call: TRBD1 (6 bases). The germline CDR1 and CDR2 sequences are SGHVS and FQNEAQ. Trimming left V 5 bases short and J 8 bases short, with 15 bases between. The length of the CDR3 is 14 residues. As DNA, the CDR3 is TGTGCCAGCAGCAACAGGGCCCGAGGCGAAAAACTGTTTTTT. This translates into CASSNRARGEKLFF.

Remarks on this clonotype: The junction does not match germline at one end; this may be a read error. V usage is TRBV29-1 and J usage is TRBJ1-2; D ambiguous. Germline-derived CDR1 and CDR2 are SQVTM and ANQGSEA. The CDR3 has 12 residues. CDR3 sequence (DNA): TGCAACGTTGTAGGGAAGGAGGGAGGCTACACCTTC. Translation gives CNVVGKEGGYTF.

This clonotype was observed a few times. V and J are TRBV20-1 and TRBJ2-5; 10 positions match TRBD2. Germline CDR1 DFQATT, CDR2 SNEGSKA (reference sequence). V lost 0 bases to trimming and J lost 4 bases; unmatched junction nucleotides: 5. This CDR3 spans 15 amino acids. The CDR3 loop reads CSARESGGAGETQYF. In DNA, the CDR3 is TGCAGTGCTAGAGAGAGCGGGGGGGCAGGAGAGACCCAGTACTTC.

V and J are TRBV19 and TRBJ1-5; a possible D gene is TRBD1 (5 bases). The germline gives CDR1 LNHDA, CDR2 SQIVND (reference sequence). The CDR3 consists of 14 residues. The germline V and J ends were trimmed by 5 bases and 1 base, with 9 bases remaining between them. CDR3: CASSYWGSNQPQHF. The DNA for the CDR3 is TGTGCCAGTAGTTACTGGGGGAGCAATCAGCCCCAGCATTTT.

CDR3 sequence reads: CAISAGGLAWGTEAFF. The CDR3 coding sequence is TGTGCCATCAGTGCCGGGGGGCTGGCGTGGGGCACTGAAGCTTTCTTT. This rearrangement joins TRBV10-3 to TRBJ1-1; D might be TRBD1 (6 bases). CDR1 ENHRY and CDR2 SYGVKD come from the germline V gene. The CDR3 spans 16 residues. V was trimmed by 4 bases and J by 4 bases, leaving 19 bases between them.

The V gene is TRBV6-1, the J gene TRBJ1-2, with 8 bases fitting TRBD1. The CDR3 is made up of 13 amino acids. Germline V CDR1 and CDR2: MNHNS, SASEGT. V dropped 4 bases and J dropped 3; count of bases not matched to a gene: 1. The DNA of the CDR3 is TGTGCCAGCAGTGCGGACAGGGACTATGGCTACACCTTC. This codes for CASSADRDYGYTF.

V gene TRBV10-3 combines with J gene TRBJ1-5; 9 positions agree with TRBD1. V was clipped by 10 bases and J by 0 bases; unmatched bases: 10. CDR3 length: 16 residues. Germline V gene sequence: CDR1 ENHRY, CDR2 SYGVKD. Here the CDR3 reads CATHIGQGSSNQPQHF. DNA for the CDR3: TGTGCCACCCATATCGGACAGGGGTCTAGCAATCAGCCCCAGCATTTT.

The rearrangement uses TRBV10-3 and TRBJ2-7; D uncertain. The germline CDR1 and CDR2 sequences are ENHRY and SYGVKD. Trimming removed 0 bases from V and 7 bases from J, with 13 bases in between. The CDR3 covers 14 residues. The CDR3 spells CAISESTRVGEQYF. CDR3 in DNA: TGTGCCATCAGTGAGTCGACTCGAGTGGGTGAGCAGTACTTC.

The chain couples TRBV20-1 to TRBJ2-7; D might be TRBD2 (5 bases). Germline CDR1 and CDR2: DFQATT and SNEGSKA (reference sequence). Trimming pared 1 base from V and 3 bases from J, leaving 7 bases between. This CDR3 has 12 amino acids. The CDR3 spells CSARAGNYEQYF. The CDR3 DNA is TGCAGTGCTAGAGCGGGGAACTACGAGCAGTACTTC.

The chain is built from TRBV6-1 and TRBJ1-5; D remains ambiguous. The CDR3 loop spans 14 amino acids. V lost 5 bases and J lost 4, with 12 bases in between. Germline CDR1 MNHNS, CDR2 SASEGT. CDR3 coding DNA: TGTGCCAGCAGTAAGGATTTTCGGAATCAGCCCCAGCATTTT. It codes for CASSKDFRNQPQHF.